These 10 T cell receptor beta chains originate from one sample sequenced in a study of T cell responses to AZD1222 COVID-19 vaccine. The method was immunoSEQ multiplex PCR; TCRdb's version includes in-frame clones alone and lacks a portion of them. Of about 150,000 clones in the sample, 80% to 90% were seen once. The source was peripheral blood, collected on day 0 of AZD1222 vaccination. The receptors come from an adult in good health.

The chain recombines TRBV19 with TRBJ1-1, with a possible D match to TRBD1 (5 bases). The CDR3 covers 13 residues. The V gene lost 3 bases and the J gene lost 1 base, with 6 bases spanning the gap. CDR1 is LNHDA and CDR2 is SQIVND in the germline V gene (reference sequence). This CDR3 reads CASSIRENTEAFF. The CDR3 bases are TGTGCCAGTAGTATCAGGGAGAACACTGAAGCTTTCTTT.

CDR3 bases: TGTGCCAGCAGCTTAAATCGTTTCGATACGCAGTATTTT. It codes for CASSLNRFDTQYF. This chain uses TRBV14 with TRBJ2-3; D is unresolved. The CDR3 has 13 amino acids. V dropped 5 bases and J dropped 6 bases, with 12 bases sitting between them. Germline V gene sequence: CDR1 SGHDN, CDR2 FVKESK. Filled out from reference TRBV14 and TRBJ2-3, the complete variable domain reads EAGVTQFPSHSVIEKGQTVTLRCDPISGHDNLYWYRRVMGKEIKFLLHFVKESKQDESGMPNNRFLAERTGGTYSTLKVQPAELEDSGVYFCASSLNRFDTQYFGPGTRLTVL.

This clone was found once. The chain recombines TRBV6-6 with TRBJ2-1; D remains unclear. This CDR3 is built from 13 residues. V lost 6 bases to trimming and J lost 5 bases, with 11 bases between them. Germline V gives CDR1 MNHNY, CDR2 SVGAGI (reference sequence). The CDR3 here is CASSPGFHNEQFF. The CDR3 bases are TGTGCCAGCAGCCCCGGGTTCCACAATGAGCAGTTCTTC.

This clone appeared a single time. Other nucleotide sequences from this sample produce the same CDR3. The CDR3 nucleotides read TGCGCCAGCAGCTTGGGAGCCGGACCCTACGAGCAGTACTTC. This gives the protein CASSLGAGPYEQYF. The gene calls are TRBV5-1 and TRBJ2-7, with D unclear. Deletions cut 0 bases from V and 2 bases from J, with 9 bases between. Germline CDR1 SGHRS, CDR2 YFSETQ. The CDR3 is 14 amino acids.

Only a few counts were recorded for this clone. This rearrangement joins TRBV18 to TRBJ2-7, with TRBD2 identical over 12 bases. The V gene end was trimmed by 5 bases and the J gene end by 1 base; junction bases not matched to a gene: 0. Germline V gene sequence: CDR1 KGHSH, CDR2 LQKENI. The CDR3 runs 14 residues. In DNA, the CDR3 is TGTGCCAGCTCAGGGACTAGCGGGTCCTACGAGCAGTACTTC. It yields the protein CASSGTSGSYEQYF. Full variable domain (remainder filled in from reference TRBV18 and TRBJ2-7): NAGVMQNPRHLVRRRGQEARLRCSPMKGHSHVYWYRQLPEEGLKFMVYLQKENIIDESGMPKERFSAEFPKEGPSILRIQQVVRGDSAAYFCASSGTSGSYEQYFGPGTRLTVT.

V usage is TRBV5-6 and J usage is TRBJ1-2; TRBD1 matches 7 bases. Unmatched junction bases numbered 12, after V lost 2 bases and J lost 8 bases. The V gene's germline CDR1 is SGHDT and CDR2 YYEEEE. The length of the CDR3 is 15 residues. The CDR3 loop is CASSFPTGEVEGYTF. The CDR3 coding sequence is TGTGCCAGCAGCTTCCCTACAGGGGAGGTAGAGGGCTACACCTTC.

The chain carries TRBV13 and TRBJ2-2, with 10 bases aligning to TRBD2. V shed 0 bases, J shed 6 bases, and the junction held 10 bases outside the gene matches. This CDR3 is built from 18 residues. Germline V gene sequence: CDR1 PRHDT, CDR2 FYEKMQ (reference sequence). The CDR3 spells CASSLGPSGAGGPGELFF. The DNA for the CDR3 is TGTGCCAGCAGCTTAGGCCCGTCTGGAGCGGGAGGGCCCGGGGAGCTGTTTTTT.

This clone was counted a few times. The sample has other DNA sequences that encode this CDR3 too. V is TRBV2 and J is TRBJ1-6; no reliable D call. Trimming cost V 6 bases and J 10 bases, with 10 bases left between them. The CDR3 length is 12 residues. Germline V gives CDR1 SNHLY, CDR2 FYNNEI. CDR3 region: CASRGTGSPLHF. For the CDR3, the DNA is TGTGCCAGCAGAGGCACGGGGTCACCCCTCCACTTT.

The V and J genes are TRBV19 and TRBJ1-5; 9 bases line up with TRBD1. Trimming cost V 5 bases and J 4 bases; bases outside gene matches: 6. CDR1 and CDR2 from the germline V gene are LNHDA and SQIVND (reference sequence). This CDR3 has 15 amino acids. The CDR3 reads CASSGGQGNNQPQHF. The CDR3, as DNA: TGTGCCAGTAGTGGGGGACAGGGAAATAATCAGCCCCAGCATTTT.

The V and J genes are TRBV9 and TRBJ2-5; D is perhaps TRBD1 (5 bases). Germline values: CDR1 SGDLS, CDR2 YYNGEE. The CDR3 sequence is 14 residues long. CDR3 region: CFHKPDKDQETQYF. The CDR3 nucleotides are TGTTTCCATAAACCGGACAAGGATCAAGAGACCCAGTACTTC.